A few counts support the clone carrying this T cell receptor (beta chain). No antigen is known for it. Per the germline V gene, CDR1 is DFQATT and CDR2 is SNEGSKA (reference sequence). This CDR3 region has 11 residues. Trimming shortened V by 3 bases and J by 1 base, and 3 bases separated the two germline ends. The record originates from a study of blood T cells in healthy people across ages. Regarding the study as a whole: Whereas aged donors had fewer naive CD4+ cells, long-lived donors had more of them and higher diversity. No one knew whether donors had CMV, which possibly confounded expanded clonotype changes.

Next came a second PCR, run for about 6 to 12 cycles, which used a sample-barcoded 5' primer along with a J-beta primer mix. All cDNA molecules were each tagged by a template-switch adaptor with 12 random nucleotides. Each CDR3 protein gets one entry after TCRdb re-called the 5' RACE reads with MiXCR. Of some 860,000 distinct CDR3 sequences listed, roughly three fifths are singletons. This TCR derives from a middle-aged man in good health. Sequenced material: blood. The chain employs TRBV20-1 and TRBJ2-5; the D is unclear. DNA of the CDR3: TGCAGTGCTAGTAGCCAAGAGACCCAGTACTTC. Amino acid sequence: CSASSQETQYF.